Here is one T cell receptor (beta chain) with its context. This specimen belongs to a study of blood T cell repertoires in COVID-19. At the level of the study: Specimens from acute and convalescent COVID-19 originated in the United States, Italy and Spain.

Looked up from germline, CDR1 is SGHDT and CDR2 is YYEEEE. The V and J ends lost 3 bases and 1 base respectively, with 7 bases between them. CDR3 length equals 14 residues. The repertoire was sequenced with immunoSEQ multiplex PCR; TCRdb's copy has only in-frame clones and lacks some. The sample has about 160,000 clones, less than 85% seen once; the top ten hold around 7%. Seattle enrolled patients during active infection and tracked them longitudinally. Material: peripheral blood. V gene TRBV5-6 combines with J gene TRBJ2-2; D not resolved. This clonotype was obtained from a woman in her thirties or forties with COVID-19, enrolled during active disease. The CDR3 loop is CASSYFQNTGELFF. CDR3 nucleotides: TGTGCCAGCAGCTACTTTCAGAACACCGGGGAGCTGTTTTTT.